What follows are 9 T cell receptor beta chains derived from one specimen sequenced in a study of blood T cell repertoires in COVID-19. Sequenced by immunoSEQ multiplex PCR; TCRdb stores in-frame clones only, minus some. The table lists 200,000 to 250,000 clones, approximately 84% of them singletons. The sample comprised peripheral blood. The receptors originated from a woman aged 45-60 years with active or convalescent COVID-19.

V is TRBV6-2 or TRBV6-3 and J is TRBJ2-3; D may be TRBD2 (5 bases). V dropped 0 bases and J dropped 3 bases, with 10 bases sitting between them. This CDR3 has 15 amino acids. From germline, CDR1 is MNHEY and CDR2 SVGEGT. Here the CDR3 reads CASSYSSGRTDTQYF. The CDR3 DNA is TGTGCCAGCAGTTACTCATCTGGGAGAACAGATACGCAGTATTTT.

As DNA, the CDR3 is TGTGCCAGCAGACAGATAGCTAACTATGGCTACACCTTC. Translation: CASRQIANYGYTF. This chain uses TRBV2 with TRBJ1-2; D is ambiguous. Germline-derived CDR1 and CDR2 are SNHLY and FYNNEI. Deletions cut 6 bases from V and 0 bases from J, with 8 bases between. This CDR3 region has 13 residues.

The V gene is TRBV28, the J gene TRBJ1-1, with D tentatively TRBD1 (5 bases). The CDR3 loop spans 14 amino acids. Trimming stripped 7 bases from V and 2 bases from J, with 14 bases between. Germline V gene sequence: CDR1 MDHEN, CDR2 SYDVKM. The CDR3 sequence: CASNPGLLNTEAFF. As DNA, the CDR3 is TGTGCCAGCAACCCGGGACTCCTAAACACTGAAGCTTTCTTT.

This chain joins TRBV3-1 (or the pseudogene TRBV3-2) and TRBJ2-1; TRBD2 is a possible D gene (6 bases). V lost 1 base and J 15 bases, leaving 10 bases between the germline ends. CDR1 is LGHDT and CDR2 is YNNKEL in the germline V gene (reference sequence). The CDR3 is 11 amino acids. CDR3 sequence reads: CASSQGGEAFF. Here the CDR3 DNA reads TGTGCCAGCAGCCAAGGCGGGGAGGCGTTCTTC.

Concerning this clone: A read error may account for a junction end that differs from germline. The rearrangement joins TRBV6-5 to TRBJ1-4, with D possibly TRBD1 on 6 matching bases. From germline, CDR1 is MNHEY and CDR2 SVGAGI. The CDR3 has 16 residues. The DNA of the CDR3 is TGTGCCAGCAGTTCAGGGGTGGGAACAACGAATGAAAAACTGTTTTTT. Translating it yields CASSSGVGTTNEKLFF.

This clone has only one observation. The V gene is TRBV4-1, the J gene TRBJ1-4; D gene uncertain. V was clipped by 4 bases and J by 3 bases, with 12 bases between them. The CDR3 spans 15 residues. Germline-derived CDR1 and CDR2 are MGHRA and YSYEKL. CDR3 sequence reads: CASSPREESNEKLFF. The CDR3 nucleotides are TGCGCCAGCAGCCCCCGTGAGGAGTCTAATGAAAAACTGTTTTTT.

The rearrangement joins TRBV28 to TRBJ2-5, with 9 bases that match TRBD1. J was trimmed by 2 bases and V by 10 bases; bases with no gene match: 11. Germline V gene data show CDR1 as MDHEN and CDR2 as SYDVKM. The CDR3 has 15 amino acids. CDR3 amino acids: CATSPRTGDQETQYF. CDR3 coding DNA: TGTGCCACAAGTCCCAGGACAGGGGATCAAGAGACCCAGTACTTC.

V is TRBV5-1 and J is TRBJ1-2; TRBD1 aligns across 7 bases. Germline CDR1 and CDR2: SGHRS and YFSETQ. V trimming: 7 bases; J trimming: 1 base; junction bases outside the gene matches: 7. The CDR3 is 14 residues long. The CDR3 reads CASGGTGDNYGYTF. For the CDR3, the DNA is TGCGCCAGCGGAGGTACAGGGGATAACTATGGCTACACCTTC. The variable domain in full, with the rest retrieved from reference TRBV5-1 and TRBJ1-2, is KAGVTQTPRYLIKTRGQQVTLSCSPISGHRSVSWYQQTPGQGLQFLFEYFSETQRNKGNFPGRFSGRQFSNSRSEMNVSTLELGDSALYLCASGGTGDNYGYTFGSGTRLTVV.

The rearrangement uses TRBV4-2 and TRBJ2-3, with 9 bases matching TRBD2. The V gene's germline CDR1 is LGHNA and CDR2 YNFKEQ. V shed 0 bases and J 0 bases; nucleotides not matched to a gene: 16. The CDR3 is 21 residues long. The CDR3 protein is CASSQDGSGRYQIASTDTQYF. CDR3 sequence (DNA): TGTGCCAGCAGCCAAGACGGGAGCGGGAGGTATCAGATAGCTAGCACAGATACGCAGTATTTT.